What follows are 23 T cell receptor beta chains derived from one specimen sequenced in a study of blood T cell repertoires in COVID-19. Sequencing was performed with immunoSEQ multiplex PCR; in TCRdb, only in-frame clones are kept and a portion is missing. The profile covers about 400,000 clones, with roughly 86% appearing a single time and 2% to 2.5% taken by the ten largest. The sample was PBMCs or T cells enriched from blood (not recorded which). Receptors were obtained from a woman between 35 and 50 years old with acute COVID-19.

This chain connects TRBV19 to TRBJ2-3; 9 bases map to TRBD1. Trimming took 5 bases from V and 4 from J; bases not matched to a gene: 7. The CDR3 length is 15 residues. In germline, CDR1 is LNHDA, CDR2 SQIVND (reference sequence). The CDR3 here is CASSSTGGRADTQYF. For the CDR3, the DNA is TGTGCCAGTAGTTCAACAGGGGGCCGGGCAGATACGCAGTATTTT.

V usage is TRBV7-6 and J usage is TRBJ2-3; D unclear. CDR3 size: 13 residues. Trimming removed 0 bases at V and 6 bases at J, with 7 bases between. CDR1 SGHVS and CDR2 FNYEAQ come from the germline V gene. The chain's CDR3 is CASSLARIDTQYF. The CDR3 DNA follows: TGTGCCAGCAGCTTAGCCAGGATCGATACGCAGTATTTT.

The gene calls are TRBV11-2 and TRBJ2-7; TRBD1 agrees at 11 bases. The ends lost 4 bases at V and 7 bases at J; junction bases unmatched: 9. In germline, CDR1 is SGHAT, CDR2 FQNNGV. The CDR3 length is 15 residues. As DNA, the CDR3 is TGTGCCAGCAGCTCCCCGGGACAGGGGGTCGGGGAGCAGTACTTC. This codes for CASSSPGQGVGEQYF.

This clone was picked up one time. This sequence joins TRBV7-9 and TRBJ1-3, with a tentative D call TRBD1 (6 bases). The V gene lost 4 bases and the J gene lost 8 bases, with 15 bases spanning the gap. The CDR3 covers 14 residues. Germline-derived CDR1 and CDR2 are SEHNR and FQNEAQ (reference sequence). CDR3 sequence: CASSSGTRPDTIYF. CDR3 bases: TGTGCCAGCAGCTCCGGGACACGCCCGGACACCATATATTTT. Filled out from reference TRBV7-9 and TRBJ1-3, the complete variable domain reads DTGVSQNPRHKITKRGQNVTFRCDPISEHNRLYWYRQTLGQGPEFLTYFQNEAQLEKSRLLSDRFSAERPKGSFSTLEIQRTEQGDSAMYLCASSSGTRPDTIYFGEGSWLTVV.

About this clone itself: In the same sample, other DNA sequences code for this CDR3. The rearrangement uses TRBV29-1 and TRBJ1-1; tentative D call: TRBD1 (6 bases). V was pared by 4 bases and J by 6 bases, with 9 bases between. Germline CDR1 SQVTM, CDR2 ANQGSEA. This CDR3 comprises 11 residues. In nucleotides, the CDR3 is TGCAGCGTTGGCAGGGGAGCTGAAGCTTTCTTT. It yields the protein CSVGRGAEAFF.

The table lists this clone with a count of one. CDR3 DNA: TGTGCCAGCAGCTTTGACAGGGGGGATTCACCCCTCCACTTT. Encoded protein: CASSFDRGDSPLHF. This rearrangement joins TRBV5-6 to TRBJ1-6; the match to TRBD1 covers 9 bases. V was clipped by 2 bases and J by 8 bases; unmatched bases: 2. The length of the CDR3 is 14 residues. Germline values: CDR1 SGHDT, CDR2 YYEEEE. The entire variable domain, with the rest obtained from reference TRBV5-6 and TRBJ1-6, is as follows: DAGVTQSPTHLIKTRGQQVTLRCSPKSGHDTVSWYQQALGQGPQFIFQYYEEEERQRGNFPDRFSGHQFPNYSSELNVNALLLGDSALYLCASSFDRGDSPLHFGNGTRLTVT.

The CDR3 DNA is TGCGCCAGCAGCTCAGGACAGCCCAATCAGCCCCAGCATTTT. Translated: CASSSGQPNQPQHF. The V call is TRBV5-1, the J call TRBJ1-5; D perhaps matches TRBD1 (6 bases). Germline V gives CDR1 SGHRS, CDR2 YFSETQ. V lost 3 bases to trimming and J lost 3 bases, with 10 bases between them. The CDR3 length is 14 residues.

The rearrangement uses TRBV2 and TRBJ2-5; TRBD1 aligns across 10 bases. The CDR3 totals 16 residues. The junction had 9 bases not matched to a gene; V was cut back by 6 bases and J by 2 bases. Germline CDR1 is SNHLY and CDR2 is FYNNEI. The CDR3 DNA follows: TGTGCCAGCAGCGCAGACAGGGGGCGGGATCAAGAGACCCAGTACTTC. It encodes CASSADRGRDQETQYF.

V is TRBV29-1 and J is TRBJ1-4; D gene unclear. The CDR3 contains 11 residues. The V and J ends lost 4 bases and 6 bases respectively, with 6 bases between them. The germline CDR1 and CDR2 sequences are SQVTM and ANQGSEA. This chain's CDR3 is CSVGRDEKLFF. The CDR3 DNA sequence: TGCAGCGTTGGGAGGGATGAAAAACTGTTTTTT.

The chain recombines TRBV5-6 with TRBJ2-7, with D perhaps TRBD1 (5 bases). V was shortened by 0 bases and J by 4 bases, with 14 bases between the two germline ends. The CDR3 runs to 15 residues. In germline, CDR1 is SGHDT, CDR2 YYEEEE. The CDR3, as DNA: TGTGCCAGCAGCTTGGGGCGGTTAGGGGCTTACGAGCAGTACTTC. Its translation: CASSLGRLGAYEQYF.

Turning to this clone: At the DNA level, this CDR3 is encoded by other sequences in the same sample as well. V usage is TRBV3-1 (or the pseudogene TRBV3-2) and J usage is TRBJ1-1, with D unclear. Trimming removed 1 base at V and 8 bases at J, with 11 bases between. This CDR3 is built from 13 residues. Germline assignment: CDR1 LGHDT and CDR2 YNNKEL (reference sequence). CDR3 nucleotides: TGTGCCAGCAGCCAAGTCCGGGGAGGAGAAGCTTTCTTT. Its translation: CASSQVRGGEAFF.

The CDR3 here is CASSARTGVSFGTEAFF. The CDR3 bases are TGTGCCAGCAGTGCGCGGACAGGGGTGTCGTTCGGCACTGAAGCTTTCTTT. J is TRBJ1-1 and V is TRBV2, with 9 bases aligning to TRBD1. CDR1 SNHLY and CDR2 FYNNEI come from the germline V gene. There are 17 residues in the CDR3. With V trimmed by 4 bases and J by 4 bases, 13 bases remained unmatched.

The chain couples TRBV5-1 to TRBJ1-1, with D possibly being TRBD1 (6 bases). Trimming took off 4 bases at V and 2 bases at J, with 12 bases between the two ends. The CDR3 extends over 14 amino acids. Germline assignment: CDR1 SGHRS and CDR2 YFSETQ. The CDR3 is CASSGTPGNTEAFF. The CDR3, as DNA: TGCGCCAGCAGCGGGACACCGGGAAACACTGAAGCTTTCTTT.

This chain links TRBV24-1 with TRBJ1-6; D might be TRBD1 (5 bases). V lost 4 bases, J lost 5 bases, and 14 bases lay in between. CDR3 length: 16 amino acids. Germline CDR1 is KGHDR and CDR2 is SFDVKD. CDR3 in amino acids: CATSEHQGTNNSPLHF. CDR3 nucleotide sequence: TGTGCCACCAGTGAGCACCAGGGAACCAATAATTCACCCCTCCACTTT.

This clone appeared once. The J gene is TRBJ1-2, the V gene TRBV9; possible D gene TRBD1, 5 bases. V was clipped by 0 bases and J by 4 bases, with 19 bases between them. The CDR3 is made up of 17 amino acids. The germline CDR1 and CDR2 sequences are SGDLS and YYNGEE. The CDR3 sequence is CASSVVDSPPEGYGYTF. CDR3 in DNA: TGTGCCAGCAGCGTAGTCGACAGTCCCCCGGAGGGCTATGGCTACACCTTC.

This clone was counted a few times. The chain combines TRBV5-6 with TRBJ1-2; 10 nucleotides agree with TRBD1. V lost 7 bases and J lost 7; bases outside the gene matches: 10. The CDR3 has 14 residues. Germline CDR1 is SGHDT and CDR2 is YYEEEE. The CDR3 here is CASEETGGASGYTF. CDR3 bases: TGTGCCAGCGAGGAGACAGGGGGCGCCTCTGGCTACACCTTC.

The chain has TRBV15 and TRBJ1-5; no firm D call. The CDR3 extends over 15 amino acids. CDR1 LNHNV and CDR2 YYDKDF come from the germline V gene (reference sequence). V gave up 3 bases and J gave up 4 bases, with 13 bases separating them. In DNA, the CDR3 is TGTGCCACCAGCAGGGATGGACGGACTAATCAGCCCCAGCATTTT. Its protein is CATSRDGRTNQPQHF. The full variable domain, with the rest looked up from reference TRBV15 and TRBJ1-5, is DAMVIQNPRYQVTQFGKPVTLSCSQTLNHNVMYWYQQKSSQAPKLLFHYYDKDFNNEADTPDNFQSRRPNTSFCFLDIRSPGLGDTAMYLCATSRDGRTNQPQHFGDGTRLSIL.

CDR3 sequence: CASSLGAGVSEQFF. CDR3 sequence (DNA): TGTGCCAGCAGCCTGGGGGCAGGGGTAAGTGAGCAGTTCTTC. The chain couples TRBV11-2 to TRBJ2-1, with TRBD1 as a possible D gene (6 bases). The CDR3 runs to 14 residues. Germline V gives CDR1 SGHAT, CDR2 FQNNGV. V was shortened by 5 bases and J by 9 bases, with 17 bases between the two germline ends. Combining the CDR3 with reference TRBV11-2 and TRBJ2-1 gives the whole variable domain EAGVAQSPRYKIIEKRQSVAFWCNPISGHATLYWYQQILGQGPKLLIQFQNNGVVDDSQLPKDRFSAERLKGVDSTLKIQPAKLEDSAVYLCASSLGAGVSEQFFGPGTRLTVL.

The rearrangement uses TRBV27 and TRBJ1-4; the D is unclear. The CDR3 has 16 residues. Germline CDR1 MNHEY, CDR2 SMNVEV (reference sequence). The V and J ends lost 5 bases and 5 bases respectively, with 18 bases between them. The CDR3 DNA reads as TGTGCCAGCAGTATCTTCCCGGGAGAGTCGAATGAAAAACTGTTTTTT. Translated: CASSIFPGESNEKLFF.

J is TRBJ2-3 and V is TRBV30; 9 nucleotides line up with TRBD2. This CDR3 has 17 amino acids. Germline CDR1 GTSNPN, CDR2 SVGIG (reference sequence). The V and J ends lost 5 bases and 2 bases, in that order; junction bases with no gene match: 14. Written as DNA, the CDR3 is TGTGCCTGGGCCAATCTGGGGCCTAGCGGGGCCACAGATACGCAGTATTTT. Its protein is CAWANLGPSGATDTQYF. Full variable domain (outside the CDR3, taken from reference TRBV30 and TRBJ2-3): SQTIHQWPATLVQPVGSPLSLECTVEGTSNPNLYWYRQAAGRGLQLLFYSVGIGQISSEVPQNLSASRPQDRQFILSSKKLLLSDSGFYLCAWANLGPSGATDTQYFGPGTRLTVL.

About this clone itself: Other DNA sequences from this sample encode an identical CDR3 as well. In nucleotides, the CDR3 is TGCGCCAGCAGCCTGCAGGGGAACACTGAAGCTTTCTTT. It translates to CASSLQGNTEAFF. V usage is TRBV5-1 and J usage is TRBJ1-1; tentatively, D is TRBD1 (5 bases). Germline loops: CDR1 SGHRS, CDR2 YFSETQ. The CDR3 is 13 residues long. The V end was cut by 4 bases, the J end by 1 base, with 8 bases between.

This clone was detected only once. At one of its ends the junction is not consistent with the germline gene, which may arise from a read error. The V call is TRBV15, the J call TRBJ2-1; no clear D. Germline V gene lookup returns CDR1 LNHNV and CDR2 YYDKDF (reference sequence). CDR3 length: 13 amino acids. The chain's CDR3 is CATSGDNYNEQFF. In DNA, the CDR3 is TGTGCCACCAGCGGAGACAACTATAATGAGCAGTTCTTC.

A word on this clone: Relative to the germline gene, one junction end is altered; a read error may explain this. The CDR3 here is CASRLAADTQYF. The CDR3 region has the DNA TGTGCCAGCAGATTAGCGGCAGATACGCAGTATTTT. The chain recombines TRBV11-2 with TRBJ2-3, with a tentative D call TRBD2 (6 bases). The CDR3 covers 12 residues. Germline CDR1 and CDR2: SGHAT and FQNNGV.